Included here is one T cell receptor beta chain sequence, with context. Additional DNA sequences in this sample encode the identical CDR3. cDNA reverse transcribed from extracted RNA served as the sequencing template. Only in-frame clones appear in the TCRdb table, and some are missing; sequencing was by immunoSEQ multiplex PCR. The data contain some 170,000 clones, 67% of them singletons. These data come from a study of CD8+ T cells in alopecia areata. Trimming removed 0 bases at V and 1 base at J, with 8 bases between. Germline lookup yields CDR1 MGHRA and CDR2 YSYEKL. The CDR3 runs 15 residues. In alopecia areata patients, both lesional scalp punch biopsies and peripheral blood were collected.

Sequenced here: CD8+ T cells sorted from blood, sampled at week 0. The clonotype was recovered from a human donor with alopecia areata. The chain has TRBV4-1 and TRBJ2-3, with D possibly TRBD2 on 6 matching bases. CDR3 sequence (DNA): TGCGCCAGCAGCCAAGATCGCGGGGGCACAGATACGCAGTATTTT. It encodes CASSQDRGGTDTQYF.